The rows below give T cell receptor beta chains drawn from one sample of a study of blood T cell repertoires in COVID-19. The repertoire was sequenced with immunoSEQ multiplex PCR; TCRdb's copy has only in-frame clones and lacks some. The sample lists 140,000 to 150,000 clones; roughly 90% were seen once. The sample taken for sequencing was peripheral blood. These receptor sequences come from a man in his 70s with acute or convalescent COVID-19. The CDR3 runs from the conserved cysteine through the conserved F or W. A D gene is named only where the DNA matches it firmly. Some rows have no size entry. The others give once, few or many, or a class for an expanded clone.

CDR3	DNA	length	J	V	D	size
CASSYLSGANVLTF	TGTGCCAGCAGTTATCTCTCTGGGGCCAACGTCCTGACTTTC	14	TRBJ2-6	TRBV27	-	once
CASSDFLWRLNEKLFF	TGTGCCAGCAGTGACTTTTTATGGCGGCTTAATGAAAAACTGTTTTTT	16	TRBJ1-4	TRBV2	-	-
CASSSLIGGNQPQHF	TGTGCCAGCAGTTCCCTTATCGGGGGAAATCAGCCCCAGCATTTT	15	TRBJ1-5	TRBV27	-	-
CASSTRTSGLYNEQFF	TGTGCCAGCAGTACCCGGACTAGCGGGTTATACAATGAGCAGTTCTTC	16	TRBJ2-1	TRBV28	TRBD2	-
CASSDYGKIGEGYTF	TGTGCCAGCAGTGATTACGGCAAGATAGGGGAAGGCTACACCTTC	15	TRBJ1-2	TRBV2	-	-
CASSVVASGNTGELFF	TGTGCCAGCAGCGTAGTCGCTAGCGGTAACACCGGGGAGCTGTTTTTT	16	TRBJ2-2	TRBV9	TRBD2	-
CASSEGTLSTDTQYF	TGCGCCAGCAGTGAAGGGACTCTAAGCACAGATACGCAGTATTTT	15	TRBJ2-3	TRBV10-1	-	-
CASRDRVAYEQYF	TGTGCCAGCAGGGACAGGGTAGCATACGAGCAGTACTTC	13	TRBJ2-7	TRBV6-5	TRBD1	once
CASSLSPAVEGELFF	TGTGCCAGCAGCCTTAGCCCCGCAGTCGAGGGGGAGCTGTTTTTT	15	TRBJ2-2	TRBV3-1/TRBV3-2	-	-
CATSRDLQGATGYGYTF	TGTGCCACCAGCAGAGATCTCCAGGGGGCCACGGGCTATGGCTACACCTTC	17	TRBJ1-2	TRBV15	TRBD1	-
CASSPGTGSGEQYF	TGTGCCAGCAGTCCCGGGACAGGTTCGGGCGAGCAGTACTTC	14	TRBJ2-7	TRBV6-5	TRBD1	once
CASSPFAFGTYGYTF	TGTGCCAGCAGTCCCTTCGCTTTCGGGACTTATGGCTACACCTTC	15	TRBJ1-2	TRBV6-2/TRBV6-3	-	-
CASGLSGIPTEAFF	TGTGCCAGCGGACTTTCGGGGATTCCCACTGAAGCTTTCTTT	14	TRBJ1-1	TRBV6-5	-	-
CASSLVASGGNYEQYF	TGTGCCAGCAGCTTAGTGGCTAGCGGGGGAAACTACGAGCAGTACTTC	16	TRBJ2-7	TRBV7-8	TRBD2	once
CASRSLPGQNNSPLHF	TGTGCCAGCAGGTCTCTGCCGGGACAGAATAATTCACCCCTCCACTTT	16	TRBJ1-6	TRBV2	TRBD1	-
CASSQDYANTGELFF	TGTGCCAGCAGCCAGGACTATGCGAACACCGGGGAGCTGTTTTTT	15	TRBJ2-2	TRBV7-3	-	-
CASSYSGGLSYEQYF	TGTGCCAGCAGTTACTCGGGGGGACTGTCCTACGAGCAGTACTTC	15	TRBJ2-7	TRBV6-5	-	-
CASSMGGTGRNTEAFF	TGTGCCAGTAGTATGGGAGGGACCGGAAGGAACACTGAAGCTTTCTTT	16	TRBJ1-1	TRBV19	-	-
CASSLDRRLSGYTF	TGTGCCAGCAGCTTGGACAGGCGTCTGAGTGGCTACACCTTC	14	TRBJ1-2	TRBV5-6	-	-
CASGPDRGSQPQHF	TGTGCTAGTGGTCCTGACAGGGGCAGTCAGCCCCAGCATTTT	14	TRBJ1-5	TRBV12-5	TRBD1	-
CASKGTGVGSEAFF	TGTGCCAGCAAGGGAACTGGAGTTGGGAGTGAAGCTTTCTTT	14	TRBJ1-1	TRBV6-5	-	-
CASSLISGGGETQYF	TGTGCCAGCAGCCTTATCTCAGGGGGCGGAGAGACCCAGTACTTC	15	TRBJ2-5	TRBV7-9	TRBD1	-
CATSGRTGTGAPTGRAGELFF	TGTGCCACCAGTGGTCGTACGGGGACAGGGGCCCCCACCGGGAGGGCCGGGGAGCTGTTTTTT	21	TRBJ2-2	TRBV24-1	TRBD1	-
CASSKDGTSGGQETQYF	TGTGCCAGCAGCAAAGATGGGACTAGCGGGGGGCAAGAGACCCAGTACTTC	17	TRBJ2-5	TRBV21-1	-	-
CATSDLSGANNEQFF	TGTGCCACCAGTGATCTTAGCGGGGCGAACAATGAGCAGTTCTTC	15	TRBJ2-1	TRBV24-1	TRBD2	-
CASSLPTGQRTGGYTF	TGTGCCAGCAGCTTACCAACGGGACAGCGGACGGGAGGCTACACCTTC	16	TRBJ1-2	TRBV11-2	TRBD1	-
CASSLGTASLYGYTF	TGTGCCAGCAGCCTGGGGACAGCTTCCCTCTATGGCTACACCTTC	15	TRBJ1-2	TRBV14	TRBD1	few
CAWSVEGERGTDTQYF	TGTGCCTGGAGTGTTGAGGGGGAACGGGGCACAGATACGCAGTATTTT	16	TRBJ2-3	TRBV30	-	-
CASSEGNRGTGELFF	TGTGCCAGCAGTGAAGGAAACAGGGGCACCGGGGAGCTGTTTTTT	15	TRBJ2-2	TRBV6-1	TRBD1	-
CASSSQGQLSYEQYF	TGTGCCAGCAGCTCCCAGGGACAGCTTTCCTACGAGCAGTACTTC	15	TRBJ2-7	TRBV7-8	TRBD1	-
CASSTGTGIYGYTF	TGTGCCAGTAGTACCGGGACAGGGATCTATGGCTACACCTTC	14	TRBJ1-2	TRBV19	TRBD1	-
CATSRRGGVRSNQPQHF	TGTGCCACCAGCAGGAGGGGAGGGGTTAGGAGCAATCAGCCCCAGCATTTT	17	TRBJ1-5	TRBV15	-	few
CASSLRDENTEAFF	TGCGCCAGCAGCTTGAGAGATGAGAACACTGAAGCTTTCTTT	14	TRBJ1-1	TRBV5-1	-	-
CASSWRDRAYEQYF	TGTGCCAGCAGCTGGAGGGACAGGGCCTACGAGCAGTACTTC	14	TRBJ2-7	TRBV5-4	TRBD1	-
CASSYTTGTANTEAFF	TGCGCCAGCAGCTACACCACCGGGACAGCGAACACTGAAGCTTTCTTT	16	TRBJ1-1	TRBV5-1	TRBD1	-
CASSWRSGETQYF	TGTGCCAGTAGTTGGAGGTCGGGAGAGACCCAGTACTTC	13	TRBJ2-5	TRBV19	-	-
CASSASQGALEARDTQYF	TGTGCCAGCAGCGCGAGCCAGGGGGCTCTCGAAGCTAGAGATACGCAGTATTTT	18	TRBJ2-3	TRBV11-3	TRBD1	-
CATSRDNGGTDTQYF	TGTGCCACCAGCAGGGATAACGGGGGCACAGATACGCAGTATTTT	15	TRBJ2-3	TRBV15	-	-
CASSLDGLTWETQYF	TGTGCCAGCAGCTTGGACGGACTAACGTGGGAGACCCAGTACTTC	15	TRBJ2-5	TRBV5-5	-	few
CASNGGGRDTEAFF	TGTGCCAGCAATGGGGGGGGCAGGGACACTGAAGCTTTCTTT	14	TRBJ1-1	TRBV6-6	-	-
CASSLGQGLQTQYF	TGCGCCAGCAGCTTAGGACAGGGCCTACAGACCCAGTACTTC	14	TRBJ2-5	TRBV5-1	TRBD1	-
CASSLESRGALGNEQFF	TGTGCCAGCAGCTTAGAATCGCGGGGGGCTCTAGGCAATGAGCAGTTCTTC	17	TRBJ2-1	TRBV11-2	TRBD2	-
CASSLVAGGLGYTF	TGCGCCAGCAGCTTGGTGGCAGGGGGACTTGGCTACACCTTC	14	TRBJ1-2	TRBV5-1	TRBD1	-
CASSVAGLAGYEQYF	TGTGCCAGCAGCGTTGCCGGACTAGCGGGTTACGAGCAGTACTTC	15	TRBJ2-7	TRBV28	TRBD2	-
CASSYPGLAGTDTQYF	TGTGCCAGCAGTTATCCGGGACTAGCGGGCACAGATACGCAGTATTTT	16	TRBJ2-3	TRBV2	TRBD2	-
CASGQISGNTIYF	TGTGCCAGCGGACAGATCTCTGGAAACACCATATATTTT	13	TRBJ1-3	TRBV19	-	-
CASSLAQQETQYF	TGTGCCAGCAGCTTGGCCCAGCAAGAGACCCAGTACTTC	13	TRBJ2-5	TRBV5-4	-	-
CASSPRGRYMNTEAFF	TGTGCCAGCAGCCCAAGGGGGCGATACATGAACACTGAAGCTTTCTTT	16	TRBJ1-1	TRBV6-2/TRBV6-3	TRBD1	once
CATRGSVLSDTQYF	TGTGCCACCAGGGGCTCAGTGCTCTCGGATACGCAGTATTTT	14	TRBJ2-3	TRBV24-1	-	-
CASSQGSGTEAFF	TGTGCCAGTAGTCAGGGTTCCGGCACTGAAGCTTTCTTT	13	TRBJ1-1	TRBV19	-	-
CASSRTGDAVAFF	TGTGCCAGCAGTCGGACAGGAGATGCGGTGGCTTTCTTT	13	TRBJ1-1	TRBV2	TRBD1	-
CASSPSADTQYF	TGTGCCAGCTCACCGAGCGCGGATACGCAGTATTTT	12	TRBJ2-3	TRBV18	-	once
CASSLATVNNYGYTF	TGTGCCAGCAGCTTAGCGACAGTTAATAACTATGGCTACACCTTC	15	TRBJ1-2	TRBV7-9	-	-
CASRLTGSSYNEQFF	TGTGCCAGCAGATTGACAGGGAGCTCCTACAATGAGCAGTTCTTC	15	TRBJ2-1	TRBV5-6	TRBD1	-
CASSLSGEETQYF	TGCGCCAGCAGCTTGAGCGGGGAAGAGACCCAGTACTTC	13	TRBJ2-5	TRBV5-1	TRBD2	-
CASSRSGGGIYEQYF	TGTGCCAGCAGTCGAAGCGGGGGGGGCATCTACGAGCAGTACTTC	15	TRBJ2-7	TRBV5-4	TRBD2	-
CASSVAGGMSSYEQYF	TGTGCCAGCAGCGTAGCGGGCGGGATGAGCTCCTACGAGCAGTACTTC	16	TRBJ2-7	TRBV9	-	-
CASSFYVNEKLFF	TGTGCCAGCAGCTTCTACGTTAATGAAAAACTGTTTTTT	13	TRBJ1-4	TRBV5-6	-	-
CASRNGGARQPQHF	TGTGCCAGTAGAAACGGGGGGGCCCGACAGCCCCAGCATTTT	14	TRBJ1-5	TRBV19	-	-
CASSEKIAGRYEQYF	TGTGCCAGCAGCGAAAAAATAGCGGGAAGGTACGAGCAGTACTTC	15	TRBJ2-7	TRBV9	TRBD2	-